This TCR beta chain was identified during a study of human T cells and chemical hapten exposure (dated by TCRdb to 2020 to 2023). About the study as a whole: For sensitization, 2% DPC in acetone was applied to a roughly 2 cm by roughly 2 cm area of upper inner arm skin. Weekly therapeutic DPC doses were additionally applied to the scalp of patients throughout the roughly 25-week study period. Patch testing on the upper back used Finn chambers containing 0.01% DPC, with scoring done after 6 days according to International Contact Dermatitis Research Group standards. Alopecia areata with under or over 50% scalp involvement, alopecia totalis and alopecia universalis were represented in the patient cohort, which was mostly female. Libraries were pooled for sequencing, and variation in per-sample TCR yields was attributed mainly to small differences in library volumes within the pool. In alopecia patients, the study followed how the peripheral blood TCR repertoire changed in vivo over primary and secondary sensitization to diphenylcyclopropenone (DPC), a hapten. Patient blood was sampled pre-sensitization (week 0) and at 2, 6 and about 24 weeks after DPC sensitization. Roughly 30 alopecia patients provided blood for TCR sequencing at one to four time points (pre-sensitization, 2, 6 and 24 weeks).

Libraries were prepared through RACE. The sequencer was a NextSeq 500. During library preparation, unique molecular identifiers were attached to individual cDNA molecules so that TCRs could be counted quantitatively and reproducibly. From each blood RNA sample, both TCR alpha and TCR beta chains were sequenced. The source study handled its data this way. Samples had a median of roughly 100,000 TCRs, with a range from roughly 20,000 to 690,600. V, J and CDR3 annotation of the TCR reads was carried out using the Decombinator software suite. For PS versus PT1 abundance plots, all samples were subsampled to the same number of TCRs (28,000). Expanded TCRs were defined as absent before sensitization and observed at least eight times at the 2-week time point. The public reads were quality trimmed at Q25 with fastp and then assembled into clones with MiXCR by TCRdb, keeping productive beta chains. Rows are combined by CDR3 protein, so each entry shows the most common genes and DNA. The V and J calls and clone size are TCRdb's, not the authors'. The sample has 300,000 to 400,000 distinct CDR3 sequences on record, less than 6.5% of them singletons. Clones ranked in the top ten supply 2.6% of the sample.

The germline ends are 15 bases apart after V is trimmed by 8 bases and J by 3 bases. As encoded in the germline V gene (reference sequence), CDR1 is MNHNY while CDR2 is SVGAGI. Including the terminal cysteine and phenylalanine, the CDR3 comprises 14 residues. The kept DNA is CDR3 alone, 42 bases in frame from the first base. The sample's time point, from its label and the paper: pre-sensitization, week 0. This specimen's treatment or condition label, per the study, means: therapeutic diphenylcyclopropenone sensitization with weekly scalp DPC. At every patch-test visit, the blood draw took place before the patch test was put on. To be eligible, patients had to be aged 18 to 70, diagnosed with alopecia and judged suitable for DPC therapy, while pregnant patients were excluded. Total RNA was extracted from unfractionated whole blood that had been collected in Tempus Blood RNA tubes. What the authors observed across the whole study: Because all patients had alopecia, a presumed autoimmune disease, the immune response of the patients might differ from that of healthy individuals. A positive correlation was found between the number of PT1 expanded TCRs and patch test score, with significance reached at thresholds 8, 16 and 32 but not 4. Compared with pre-sensitization or healthy control sets, expanded TCRs formed significantly more large CDR3 similarity clusters, which is consistent with antigen-driven responses. After repeated subsampling, the strength of the expansion versus patch-test correlation and the threshold at which it became significant changed. The number of TCRs above 1 in 1000 frequency did not change with DPC sensitization; there was no evidence of global repertoire structure alterations.

Remarks on this clonotype: Its antigen specificity is not known. Qualities for individual bases were not recorded, and no much larger clone is one base off.

This chain is built from TRBV6-6 and TRBJ2-3; too little of a D gene remains to name it. The sequencing used whole blood, collected in connection with sensitization to the hapten diphenylcyclopropenone (DPC). This clonotype originated in a woman aged 50 to 65 with alopecia areata. Some clones in this sample may be carry-over from other donors' samples. At the DNA level, the sequence is TGTGCCAGCCTCCCTGCGGCAGCAACAGATACGCAGTATTTT. This sequence encodes CASLPAAATDTQYF.